This record looks at one TCR beta chain sequence and its context. In the authors' methods: Amplifying reference gene primers gave estimates of nucleated cell counts. Generated by immunoSEQ multiplex PCR, the TCRdb table keeps only in-frame clones and is missing some. The V and J calls and the clone size are those of that table, but D and trimming were determined from the DNA. The repertoire holds 250,000 to 350,000 clones, with about nine tenths as singletons. The data stem from a study of blood T cell repertoires in COVID-19. About the research overall: Acute and convalescent COVID-19 samples came from the United States, Italy and Spain.

The V gene end was trimmed by 6 bases and the J gene end by 2 bases; junction bases not matched to a gene: 3. The CDR3 totals 13 residues. Germline CDR1 is MNHEY and CDR2 is SVGAGI. This chain connects TRBV6-5 to TRBJ2-7, with 8 bases that match TRBD1. Material for sequencing was peripheral blood. This clonotype was obtained from a woman between 25 and 40 years old with active or convalescent COVID-19. The CDR3 here is CASSRRGPYEQYF. For the CDR3, the DNA is TGTGCCAGCAGCCGCAGGGGGCCCTACGAGCAGTACTTC.